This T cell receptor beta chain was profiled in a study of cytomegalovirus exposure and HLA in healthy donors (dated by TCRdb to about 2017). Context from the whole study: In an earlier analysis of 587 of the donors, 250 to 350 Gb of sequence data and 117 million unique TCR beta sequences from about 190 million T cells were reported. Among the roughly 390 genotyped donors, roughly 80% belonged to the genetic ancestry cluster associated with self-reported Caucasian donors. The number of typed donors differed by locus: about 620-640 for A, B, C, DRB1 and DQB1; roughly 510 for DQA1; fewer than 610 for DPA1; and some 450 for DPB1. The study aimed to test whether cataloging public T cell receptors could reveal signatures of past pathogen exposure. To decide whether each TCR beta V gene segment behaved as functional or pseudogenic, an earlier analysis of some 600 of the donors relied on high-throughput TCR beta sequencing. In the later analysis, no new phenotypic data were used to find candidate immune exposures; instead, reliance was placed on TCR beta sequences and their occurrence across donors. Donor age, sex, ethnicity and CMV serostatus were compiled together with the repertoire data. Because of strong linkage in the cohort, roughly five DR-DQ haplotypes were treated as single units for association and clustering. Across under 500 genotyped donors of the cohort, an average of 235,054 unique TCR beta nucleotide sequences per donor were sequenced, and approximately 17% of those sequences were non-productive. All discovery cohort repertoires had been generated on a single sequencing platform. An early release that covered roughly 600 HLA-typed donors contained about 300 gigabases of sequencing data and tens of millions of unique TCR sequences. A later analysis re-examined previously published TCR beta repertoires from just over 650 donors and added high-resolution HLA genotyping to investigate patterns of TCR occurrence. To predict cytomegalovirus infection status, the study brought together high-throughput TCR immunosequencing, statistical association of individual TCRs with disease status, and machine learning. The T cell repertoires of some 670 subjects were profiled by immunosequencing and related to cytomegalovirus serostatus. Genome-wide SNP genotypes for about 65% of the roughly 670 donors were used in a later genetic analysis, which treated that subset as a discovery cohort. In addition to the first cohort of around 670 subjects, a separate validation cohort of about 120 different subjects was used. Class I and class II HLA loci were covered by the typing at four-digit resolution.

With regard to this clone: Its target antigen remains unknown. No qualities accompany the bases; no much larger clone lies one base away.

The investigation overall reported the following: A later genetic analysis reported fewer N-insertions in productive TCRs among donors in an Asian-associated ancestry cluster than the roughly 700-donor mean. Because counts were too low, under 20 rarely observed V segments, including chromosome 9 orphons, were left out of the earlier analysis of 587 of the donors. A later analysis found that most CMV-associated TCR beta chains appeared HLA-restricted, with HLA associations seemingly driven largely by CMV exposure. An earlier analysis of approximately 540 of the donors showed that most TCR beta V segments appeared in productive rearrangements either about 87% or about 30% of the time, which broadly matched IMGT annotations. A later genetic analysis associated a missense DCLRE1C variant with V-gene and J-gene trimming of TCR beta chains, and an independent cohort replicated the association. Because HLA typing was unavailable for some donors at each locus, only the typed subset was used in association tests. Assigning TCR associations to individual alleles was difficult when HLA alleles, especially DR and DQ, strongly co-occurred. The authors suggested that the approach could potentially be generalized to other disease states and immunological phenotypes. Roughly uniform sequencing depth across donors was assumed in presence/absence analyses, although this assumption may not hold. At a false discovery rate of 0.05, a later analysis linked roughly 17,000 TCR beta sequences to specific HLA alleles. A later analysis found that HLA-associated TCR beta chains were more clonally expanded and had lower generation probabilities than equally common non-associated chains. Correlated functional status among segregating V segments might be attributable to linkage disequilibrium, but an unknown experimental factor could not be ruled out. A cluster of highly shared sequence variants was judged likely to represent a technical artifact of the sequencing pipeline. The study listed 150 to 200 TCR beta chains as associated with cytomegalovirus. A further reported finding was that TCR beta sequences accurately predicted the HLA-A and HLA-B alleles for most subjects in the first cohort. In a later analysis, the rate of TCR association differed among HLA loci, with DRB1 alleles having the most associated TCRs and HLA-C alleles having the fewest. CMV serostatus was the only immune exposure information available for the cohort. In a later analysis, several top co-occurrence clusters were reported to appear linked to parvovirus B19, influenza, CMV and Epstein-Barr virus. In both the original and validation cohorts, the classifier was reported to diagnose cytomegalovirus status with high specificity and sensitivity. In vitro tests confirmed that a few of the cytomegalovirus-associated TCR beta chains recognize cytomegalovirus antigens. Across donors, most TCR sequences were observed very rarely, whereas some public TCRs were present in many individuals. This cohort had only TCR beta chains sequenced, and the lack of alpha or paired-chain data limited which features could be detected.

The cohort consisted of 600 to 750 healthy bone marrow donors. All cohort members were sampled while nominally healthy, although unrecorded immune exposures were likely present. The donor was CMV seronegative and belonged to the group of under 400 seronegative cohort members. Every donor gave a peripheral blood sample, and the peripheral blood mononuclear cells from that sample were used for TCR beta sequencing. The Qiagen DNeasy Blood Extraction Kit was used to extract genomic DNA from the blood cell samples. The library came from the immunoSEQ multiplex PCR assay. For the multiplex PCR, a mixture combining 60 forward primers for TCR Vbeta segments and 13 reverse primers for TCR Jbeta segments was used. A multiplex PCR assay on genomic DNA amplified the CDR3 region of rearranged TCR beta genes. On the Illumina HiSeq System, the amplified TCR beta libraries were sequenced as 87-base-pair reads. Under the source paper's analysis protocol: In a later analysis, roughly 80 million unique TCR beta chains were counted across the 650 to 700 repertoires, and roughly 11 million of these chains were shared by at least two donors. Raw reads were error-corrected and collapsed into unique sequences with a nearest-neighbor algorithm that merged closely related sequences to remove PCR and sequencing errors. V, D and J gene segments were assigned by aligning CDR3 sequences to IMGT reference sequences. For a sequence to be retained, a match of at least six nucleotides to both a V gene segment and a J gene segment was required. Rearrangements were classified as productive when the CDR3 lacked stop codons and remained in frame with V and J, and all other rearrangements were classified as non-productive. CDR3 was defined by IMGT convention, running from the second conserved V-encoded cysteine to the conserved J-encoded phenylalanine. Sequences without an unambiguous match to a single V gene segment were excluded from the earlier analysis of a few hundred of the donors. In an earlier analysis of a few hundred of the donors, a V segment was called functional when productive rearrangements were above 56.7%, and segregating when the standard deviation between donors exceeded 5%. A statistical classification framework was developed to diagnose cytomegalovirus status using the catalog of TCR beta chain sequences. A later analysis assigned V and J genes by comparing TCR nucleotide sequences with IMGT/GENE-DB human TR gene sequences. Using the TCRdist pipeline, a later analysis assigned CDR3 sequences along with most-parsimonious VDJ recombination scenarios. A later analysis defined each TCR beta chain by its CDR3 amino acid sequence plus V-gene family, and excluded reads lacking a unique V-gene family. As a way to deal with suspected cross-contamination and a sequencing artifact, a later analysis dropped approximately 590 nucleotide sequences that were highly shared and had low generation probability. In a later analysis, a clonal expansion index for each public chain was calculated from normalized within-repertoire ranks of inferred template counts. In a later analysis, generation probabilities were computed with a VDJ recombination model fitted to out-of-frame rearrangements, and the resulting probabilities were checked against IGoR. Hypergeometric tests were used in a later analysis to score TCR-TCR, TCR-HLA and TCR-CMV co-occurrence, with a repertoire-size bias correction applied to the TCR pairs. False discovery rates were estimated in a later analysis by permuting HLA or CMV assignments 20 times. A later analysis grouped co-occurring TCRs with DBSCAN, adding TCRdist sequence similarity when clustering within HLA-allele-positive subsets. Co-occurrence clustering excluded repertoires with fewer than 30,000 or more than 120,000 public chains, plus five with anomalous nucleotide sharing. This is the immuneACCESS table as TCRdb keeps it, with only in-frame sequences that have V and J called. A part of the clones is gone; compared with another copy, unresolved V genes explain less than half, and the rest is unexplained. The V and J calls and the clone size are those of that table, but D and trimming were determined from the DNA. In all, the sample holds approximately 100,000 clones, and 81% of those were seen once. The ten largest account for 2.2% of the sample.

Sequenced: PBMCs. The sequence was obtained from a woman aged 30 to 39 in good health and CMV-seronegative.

The CDR3 sequence is CASSLEIAPNSGANVLTF. The sequence in DNA is TGTGCCAGCAGCTTAGAAATAGCGCCCAACTCTGGGGCCAACGTCCTGACTTTC. The rearranged segments are TRBV7-9 and TRBJ2-6; TRBD2 might be the D gene, on 5 matching bases. There are 18 amino acids in the CDR3, from cysteine to phenylalanine inclusive. Only the CDR3 region is kept as DNA, spanning 54 bases read in frame from base 1. The junction shows trimming of 1 base on V and 0 bases on J, plus 13 bases between the germline ends. For CDR1 and CDR2, the germline V gene (reference sequence) lists SEHNR and FQNEAQ.